A selection of T cell receptor beta chains follows, all from one sample in a study of blood T cells in healthy people across ages. Each CDR3 protein is one row after TCRdb ran MiXCR on the 5' RACE reads. This sample yields about 1.6 million distinct CDR3 sequences, of which roughly a third are seen a single time; 10% to 12% belongs to the top ten. Source material: blood. Receptors were obtained from a woman aged 25 to 39 in good health. Each CDR3 is given with its conserved first and last residue. Each record gives: clone size, D gene, J gene, V gene, CDR3 DNA, CDR3 protein. A D gene is named only where the DNA matches it firmly. Expanded clones are given a class, and other clones once, few, many or no size at all.

many	.	TRBJ2-7	TRBV20-1	TGCAGTGCTAGAACAAATGCCTACGAGCAGTACTTC	CSARTNAYEQYF
.	.	TRBJ2-7	TRBV25-1	TGTGCCAGCAGGGAATATGGCAGGGGCTACGAGCAGTACTTC	CASREYGRGYEQYF
few	.	TRBJ2-7	TRBV13	TGTGCCAGCAGCACCTACAGGGAAAGCTCCTACGAGCAGTACTTC	CASSTYRESSYEQYF
.	.	TRBJ2-3	TRBV7-2	TGTGCCAGCAGCCCCGGCCCGCTACTGAGAAAAACGCAGTATTTT	CASSPGPLLRKTQYF
.	TRBD2	TRBJ2-3	TRBV10-3	TGTGCCATCAGTGGTAGCGGGGGGGCCGGAGATACGCAGTATTTT	CAISGSGGAGDTQYF
.	.	TRBJ2-1	TRBV4-1	TGCGCCAGCAGCTCTCCCGGGACTGGTCAGTTCTTC	CASSSPGTGQFF
few	.	TRBJ1-1	TRBV5-1	TGCGCCAGCAGCCCGGACGGCCGCGCTGAAGCTTTCTTT	CASSPDGRAEAFF
.	TRBD2	TRBJ2-7	TRBV27	TGTGCCAGCAGTTTCGGGACTAGCGTGTACGAGCAGTACTTC	CASSFGTSVYEQYF
.	TRBD2	TRBJ2-1	TRBV20-1	TGCAGTGCTAGGAGCGGGGCTAGCGGGAGGATGAGTGAGCAGTTCTTC	CSARSGASGRMSEQFF
few	.	TRBJ1-6	TRBV6-5	TGTGCCAGCAGTCCCACGGGGGCGGATTCACCCCTCCACTTT	CASSPTGADSPLHF
few	TRBD2	TRBJ2-6	TRBV3-1	TGTGCCAGCAGCTTTACTAGCGGGCAGTTCTCTGGGGCCAACGTCCTGACTTTC	CASSFTSGQFSGANVLTF
.	TRBD2	TRBJ2-2	TRBV27	TGTGCCAGCTTTTGGGGTAGCGGGGACACCGGGGAGCTGTTTTTT	CASFWGSGDTGELFF
.	.	TRBJ2-1	TRBV5-1	TGCGCCAGCAGCTCAAATCATTTTGCAGGGGGGGATGAGCAGTTCTTC	CASSSNHFAGGDEQFF